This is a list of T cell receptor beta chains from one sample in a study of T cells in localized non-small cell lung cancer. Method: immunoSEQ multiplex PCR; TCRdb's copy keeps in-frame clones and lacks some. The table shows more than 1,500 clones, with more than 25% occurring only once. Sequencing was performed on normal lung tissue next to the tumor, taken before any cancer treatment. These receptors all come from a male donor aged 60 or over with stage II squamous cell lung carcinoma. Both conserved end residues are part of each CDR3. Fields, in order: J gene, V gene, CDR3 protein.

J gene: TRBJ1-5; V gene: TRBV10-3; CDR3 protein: CAISETNQPQHF
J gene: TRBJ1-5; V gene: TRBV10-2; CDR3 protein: CASSDTASPQHF
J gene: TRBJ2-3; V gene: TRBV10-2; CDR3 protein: CASSESRGGAGTDTQYF
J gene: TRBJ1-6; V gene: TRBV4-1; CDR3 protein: CASSRRQGDSPLHF
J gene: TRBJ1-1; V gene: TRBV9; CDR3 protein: CASSVDLRGNTEAFF
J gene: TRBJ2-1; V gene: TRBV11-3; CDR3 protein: CASSLARDLDNEQFF
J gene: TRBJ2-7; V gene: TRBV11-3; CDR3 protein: CASSPRGLDFYEQYF
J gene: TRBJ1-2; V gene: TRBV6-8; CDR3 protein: CASRGRGYGYTF
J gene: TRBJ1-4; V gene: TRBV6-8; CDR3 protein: CASSPSDRATNEKLFF
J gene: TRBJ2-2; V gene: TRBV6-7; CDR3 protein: CASSYWGPILDANTGELFF
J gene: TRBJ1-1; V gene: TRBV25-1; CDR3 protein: CASRPTGGWSEAFF
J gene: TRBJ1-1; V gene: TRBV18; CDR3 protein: CASSDPDRILEAFF
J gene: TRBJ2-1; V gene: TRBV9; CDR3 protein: CASSVVGAEGNEQFF
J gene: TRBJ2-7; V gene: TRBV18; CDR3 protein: CASSHRDRVFEQYF
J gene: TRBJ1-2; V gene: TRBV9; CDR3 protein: CASSVERGIYGYTF
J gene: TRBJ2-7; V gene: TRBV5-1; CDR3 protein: CASSGGTGGRRSSYEQYF
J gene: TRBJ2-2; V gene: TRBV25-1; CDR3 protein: CASSEYTGLRGYTGELFF
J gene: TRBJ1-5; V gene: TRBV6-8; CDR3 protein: CARPSPPKGPQHF
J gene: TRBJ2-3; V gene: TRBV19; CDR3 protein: CASSIKLGTDTQYF
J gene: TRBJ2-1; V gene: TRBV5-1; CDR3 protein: CASSLERTSGYEQFF
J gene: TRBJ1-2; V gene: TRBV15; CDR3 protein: CATSSRDRGNYGYTF
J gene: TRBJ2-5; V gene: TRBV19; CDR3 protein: CASSTSRTGEETQYF
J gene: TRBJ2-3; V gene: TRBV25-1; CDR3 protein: CASMSSNVDTQYF
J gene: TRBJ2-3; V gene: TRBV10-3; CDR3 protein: CAIKDSGGTTSTDTQYF
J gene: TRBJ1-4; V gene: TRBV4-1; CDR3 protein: CASSQDRQGGPNEKLFF
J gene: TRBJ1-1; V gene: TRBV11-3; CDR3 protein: CASSPYGAGNTEAFF
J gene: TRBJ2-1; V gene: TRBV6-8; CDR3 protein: CAIRGTSPEQFF
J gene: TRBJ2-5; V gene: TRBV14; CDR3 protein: CASSRWETQYF
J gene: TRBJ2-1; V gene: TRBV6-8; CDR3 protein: CASSYRGNEQFF
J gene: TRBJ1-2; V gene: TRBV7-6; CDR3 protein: CASSLGGTLYRGYTF
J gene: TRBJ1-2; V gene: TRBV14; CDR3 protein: CASSQLGPANYGYTF
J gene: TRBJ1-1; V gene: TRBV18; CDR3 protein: CASSNRQGANTEAFF